Detailed here is one T cell receptor (beta chain). Its antigen is unknown. The source of the sample is a study of CD8+ T cells in alopecia areata. The CDR3 runs 12 residues. Germline V gene sequence: CDR1 SEHNR, CDR2 FQNEAQ (reference sequence). Trimming removed 0 bases at V and 9 bases at J, with 6 bases between. Researchers took lesional scalp punch biopsies and peripheral blood from people who were alopecia areata patients. Reverse transcribed after extraction, RNA yielded cDNA as the sequencing template. The repertoire was sequenced with immunoSEQ multiplex PCR; TCRdb's copy has only in-frame clones and lacks some. This sample has 120,000 or so clones, with about 50% found just once. General study findings and limits: Besides other cells, scalp samples also yield sequences of resident alphabeta T cells from normal skin. The study found higher clonality in lesional than normal scalp, especially in alopecia totalis/universalis.

Sequenced input: NKG2D-low CD8+ T cells sorted from blood. The chain carries TRBV7-9 and TRBJ2-1; D ambiguous. The receptor comes from a human donor with alopecia areata. CDR3: CASSLAGAEQFF. For the CDR3, the DNA is TGTGCCAGCAGCTTAGCGGGCGCTGAGCAGTTCTTC. The full variable domain, completed using reference TRBV7-9 and TRBJ2-1, is DTGVSQNPRHKITKRGQNVTFRCDPISEHNRLYWYRQTLGQGPEFLTYFQNEAQLEKSRLLSDRFSAERPKGSFSTLEIQRTEQGDSAMYLCASSLAGAEQFFGPGTRLTVL.